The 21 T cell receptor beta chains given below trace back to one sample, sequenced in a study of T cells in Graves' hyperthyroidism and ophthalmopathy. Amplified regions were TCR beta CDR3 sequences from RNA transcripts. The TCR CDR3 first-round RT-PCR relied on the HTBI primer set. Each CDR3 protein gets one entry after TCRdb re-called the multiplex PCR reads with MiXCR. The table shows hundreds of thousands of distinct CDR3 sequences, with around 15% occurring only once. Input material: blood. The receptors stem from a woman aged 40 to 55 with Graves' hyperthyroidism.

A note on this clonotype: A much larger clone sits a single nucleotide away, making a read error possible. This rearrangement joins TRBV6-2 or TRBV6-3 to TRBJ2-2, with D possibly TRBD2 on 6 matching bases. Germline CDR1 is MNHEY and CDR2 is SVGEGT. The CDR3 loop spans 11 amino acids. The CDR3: CASMRTGGLFF. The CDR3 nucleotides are TGTGCCAGCATGCGAACCGGGGGGCTGTTTTTT.

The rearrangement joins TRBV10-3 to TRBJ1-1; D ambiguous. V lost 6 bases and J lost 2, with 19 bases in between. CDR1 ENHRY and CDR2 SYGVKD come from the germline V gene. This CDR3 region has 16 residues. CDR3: CAISPGASAINTEAFF. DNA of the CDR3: TGTGCCATCAGCCCCGGTGCGAGTGCTATCAACACTGAAGCTTTCTTT.

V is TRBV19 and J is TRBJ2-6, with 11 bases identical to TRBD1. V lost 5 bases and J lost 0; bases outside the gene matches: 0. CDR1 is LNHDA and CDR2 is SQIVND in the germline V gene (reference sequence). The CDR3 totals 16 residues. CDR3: CASSGTGGSGANVLTF. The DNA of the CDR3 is TGTGCCAGTAGTGGGACAGGGGGCTCTGGGGCCAACGTCCTGACTTTC.

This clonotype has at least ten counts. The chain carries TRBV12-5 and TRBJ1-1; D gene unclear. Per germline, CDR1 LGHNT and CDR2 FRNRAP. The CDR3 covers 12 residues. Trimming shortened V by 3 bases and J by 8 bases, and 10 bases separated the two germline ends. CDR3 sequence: CASGFPNGEAFF. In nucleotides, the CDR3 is TGTGCTAGTGGTTTCCCCAACGGGGAAGCTTTCTTT.

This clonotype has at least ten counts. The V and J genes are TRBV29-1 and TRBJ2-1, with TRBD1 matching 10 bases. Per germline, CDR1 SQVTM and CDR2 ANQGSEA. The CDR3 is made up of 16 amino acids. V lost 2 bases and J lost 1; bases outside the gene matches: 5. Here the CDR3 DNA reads TGCAGCGTTGAATGGGCGGGACAGGGGTCCTACAATGAGCAGTTCTTC. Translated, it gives CSVEWAGQGSYNEQFF.

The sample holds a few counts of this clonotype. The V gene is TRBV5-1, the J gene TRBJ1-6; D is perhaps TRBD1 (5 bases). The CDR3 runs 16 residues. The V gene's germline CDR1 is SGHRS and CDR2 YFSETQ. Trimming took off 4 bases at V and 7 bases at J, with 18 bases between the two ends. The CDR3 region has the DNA TGCGCCAGCAGCCTACCCTCGGGGGGGAACAATTCACCCCTCCACTTT. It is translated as CASSLPSGGNNSPLHF.

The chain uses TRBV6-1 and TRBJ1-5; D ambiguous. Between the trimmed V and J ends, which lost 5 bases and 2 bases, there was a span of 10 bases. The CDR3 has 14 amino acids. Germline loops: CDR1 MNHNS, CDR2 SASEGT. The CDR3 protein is CASSRGSGNQPQHF. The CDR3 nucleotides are TGTGCCAGCAGTCGGGGATCGGGCAATCAGCCCCAGCATTTT.

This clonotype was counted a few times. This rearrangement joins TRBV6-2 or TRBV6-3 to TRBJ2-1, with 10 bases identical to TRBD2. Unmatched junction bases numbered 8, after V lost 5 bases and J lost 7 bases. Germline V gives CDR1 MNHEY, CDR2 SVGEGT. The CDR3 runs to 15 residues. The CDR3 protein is CASSALAGVGNEQFF. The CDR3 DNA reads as TGTGCCAGCAGTGCCCTAGCGGGAGTGGGGAATGAGCAGTTCTTC.

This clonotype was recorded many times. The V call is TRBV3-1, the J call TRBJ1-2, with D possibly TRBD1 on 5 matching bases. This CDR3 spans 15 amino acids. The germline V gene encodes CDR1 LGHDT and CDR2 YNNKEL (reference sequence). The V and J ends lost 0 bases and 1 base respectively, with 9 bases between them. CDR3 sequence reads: CASSQDLQGNYGYTF. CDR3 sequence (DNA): TGTGCCAGCAGCCAAGATCTTCAGGGTAACTATGGCTACACCTTC.

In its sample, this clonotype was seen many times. The CDR3 reads CATSSGTSGNYEQYF. The CDR3 DNA is TGTGCCACCAGTTCCGGGACTAGCGGGAACTACGAGCAGTACTTC. The genes are TRBV24-1 and TRBJ2-7; 13 nucleotides line up with TRBD2. The V gene end was trimmed by 6 bases and the J gene end by 3 bases; junction bases not matched to a gene: 4. The germline gives CDR1 KGHDR, CDR2 SFDVKD. The CDR3 contains 15 residues.

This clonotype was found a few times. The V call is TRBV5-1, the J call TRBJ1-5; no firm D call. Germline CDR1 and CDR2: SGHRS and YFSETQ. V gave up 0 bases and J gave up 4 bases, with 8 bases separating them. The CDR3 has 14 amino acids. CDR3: CASSLGDMNQPQHF. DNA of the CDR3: TGCGCCAGCAGCTTGGGGGATATGAATCAGCCCCAGCATTTT.

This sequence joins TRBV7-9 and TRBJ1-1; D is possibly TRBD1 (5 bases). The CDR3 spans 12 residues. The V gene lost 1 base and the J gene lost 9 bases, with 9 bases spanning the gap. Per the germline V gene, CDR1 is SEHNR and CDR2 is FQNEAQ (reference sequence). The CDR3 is CASSLEGEKAFF. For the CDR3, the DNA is TGTGCCAGCAGCTTAGAAGGGGAAAAAGCTTTCTTT.

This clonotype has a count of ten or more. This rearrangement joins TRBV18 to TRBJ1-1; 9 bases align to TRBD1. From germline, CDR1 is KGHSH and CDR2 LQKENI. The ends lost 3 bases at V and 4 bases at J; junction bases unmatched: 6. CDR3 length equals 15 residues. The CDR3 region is CASSPRDRETTEAFF. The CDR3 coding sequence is TGTGCCAGCTCACCTAGGGACAGGGAAACCACTGAAGCTTTCTTT.

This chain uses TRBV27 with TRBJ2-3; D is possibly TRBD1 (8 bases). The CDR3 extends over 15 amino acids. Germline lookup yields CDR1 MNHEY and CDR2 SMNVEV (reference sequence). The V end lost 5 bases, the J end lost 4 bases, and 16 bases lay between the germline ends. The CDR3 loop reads CASSPVQGGADTQYF. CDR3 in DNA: TGTGCCAGCAGTCCGGTACAGGGGGGGGCAGATACGCAGTATTTT.

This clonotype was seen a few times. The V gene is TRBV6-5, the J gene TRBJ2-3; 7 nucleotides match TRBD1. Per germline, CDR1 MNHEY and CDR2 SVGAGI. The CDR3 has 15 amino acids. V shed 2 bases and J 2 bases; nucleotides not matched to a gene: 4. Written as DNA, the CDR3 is TGTGCCAGCAGTTACGGGCAGGGGGTCACAGATACGCAGTATTTT. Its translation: CASSYGQGVTDTQYF.

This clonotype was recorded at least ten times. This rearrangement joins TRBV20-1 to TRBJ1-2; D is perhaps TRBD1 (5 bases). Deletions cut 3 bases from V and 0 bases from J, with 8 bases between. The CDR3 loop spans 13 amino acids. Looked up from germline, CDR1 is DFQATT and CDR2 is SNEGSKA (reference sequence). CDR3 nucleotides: TGCAGTGCTAGGCACAGGACTAACTATGGCTACACCTTC. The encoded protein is CSARHRTNYGYTF.

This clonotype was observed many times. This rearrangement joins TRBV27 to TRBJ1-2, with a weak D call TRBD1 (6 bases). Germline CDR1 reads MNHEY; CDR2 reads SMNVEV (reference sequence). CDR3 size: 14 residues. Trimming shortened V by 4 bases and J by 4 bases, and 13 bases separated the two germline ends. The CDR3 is CASSYAEGGYGYTF. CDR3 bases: TGTGCCAGCAGTTATGCGGAGGGGGGCTATGGCTACACCTTC.

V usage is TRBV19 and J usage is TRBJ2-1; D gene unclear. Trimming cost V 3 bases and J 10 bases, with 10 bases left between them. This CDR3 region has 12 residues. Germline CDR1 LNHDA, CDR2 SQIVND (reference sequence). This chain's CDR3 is CASSMTAGEQFF. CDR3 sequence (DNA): TGTGCCAGTAGTATGACGGCAGGCGAGCAGTTCTTC.

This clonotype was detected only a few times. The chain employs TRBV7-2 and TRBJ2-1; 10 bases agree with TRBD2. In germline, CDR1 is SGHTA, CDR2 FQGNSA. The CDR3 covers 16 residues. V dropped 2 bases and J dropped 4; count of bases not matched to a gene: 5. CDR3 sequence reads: CASSLNLAGAYNEQFF. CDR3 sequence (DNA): TGTGCCAGCAGCTTAAACCTAGCGGGAGCTTACAATGAGCAGTTCTTC.

CDR3 sequence: CASSFPPDEQYF. CDR3 in DNA: TGTGCCAGCAGCTTCCCACCTGACGAGCAGTACTTC. The J gene is TRBJ2-7, the V gene TRBV7-2; no definite D call. Germline assignment: CDR1 SGHTA and CDR2 FQGNSA. This CDR3 has 12 amino acids. V was cut by 3 bases and J by 5 bases, with 8 bases left in between.

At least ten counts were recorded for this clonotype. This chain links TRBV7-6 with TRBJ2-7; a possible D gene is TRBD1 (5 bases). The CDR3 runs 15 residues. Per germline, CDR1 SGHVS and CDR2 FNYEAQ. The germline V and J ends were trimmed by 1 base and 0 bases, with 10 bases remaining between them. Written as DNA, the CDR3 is TGTGCCAGCAGCTTAGGTCCAGGACACTCCTACGAGCAGTACTTC. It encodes CASSLGPGHSYEQYF.